A single sample is the source of the 5 T cell receptor beta chains below, sequenced in a study of radiation and T cells in renal cell carcinoma. Sequenced by immunoSEQ multiplex PCR; TCRdb stores in-frame clones only, minus some. The sample carries about 130,000 clones, around 90% recorded once. Time point indicated: blood 2 weeks post-SBRT. Treatment defined: 15 Gy SBRT to primary tumor, nephrectomy 4 weeks later. The sequences come from blood, collected from a patient whose treatment included radiotherapy and nephrectomy. The receptors come from a woman between 65 and 79 years old with renal cell carcinoma.

The rearrangement links TRBV2 to TRBJ1-5, with D maybe TRBD1 (5 bases). There are 16 residues in the CDR3. V lost 3 bases to trimming and J lost 1 base, with 13 bases between them. Germline values: CDR1 SNHLY, CDR2 FYNNEI. The CDR3 here is CASSDTRGASNQPQHF. CDR3 nucleotides: TGTGCCAGCAGTGATACCCGGGGCGCGAGCAATCAGCCCCAGCATTTT.

In its sample, this clone was seen a few times. V usage is TRBV7-6 and J usage is TRBJ1-5; D perhaps matches TRBD1 (5 bases). CDR1 is SGHVS, CDR2 FNYEAQ, per germline. Trimming took off 3 bases at V and 4 bases at J, with 7 bases between the two ends. CDR3 length equals 13 residues. The CDR3 loop reads CASSLGLNQPQHF. The CDR3 nucleotides read TGTGCCAGCAGCTTGGGGCTGAATCAGCCCCAGCATTTT.

This clone was seen more than once but under ten times. The genes are TRBV29-1 and TRBJ1-1, with 9 positions matching TRBD1. The J segment lost 3 bases and the V segment lost 6 bases, leaving 8 bases of the junction unmatched. This CDR3 comprises 14 residues. The germline gives CDR1 SQVTM, CDR2 ANQGSEA. DNA of the CDR3: TGCAGCGTGGCAGGGGACAGGGCTGACACTGAAGCTTTCTTT. It encodes CSVAGDRADTEAFF.

The chain employs TRBV28 and TRBJ1-6; the D gene is possibly TRBD1 (6 bases). The CDR3 has 15 amino acids. V was pared by 1 base and J by 4 bases, with 8 bases between. In germline, CDR1 is MDHEN, CDR2 SYDVKM. CDR3 sequence (DNA): TGTGCCAGCAGTTTATTAGACAGGTATAATTCACCCCTCCACTTT. It codes for CASSLLDRYNSPLHF.

The chain couples TRBV14 to TRBJ1-2, with D perhaps TRBD1 (6 bases). This CDR3 contains 13 residues. V lost 4 bases and J 4 bases, leaving 10 bases between the germline ends. Per the germline V gene, CDR1 is SGHDN and CDR2 is FVKESK. DNA for the CDR3: TGTGCCAGCAGCCGGGACATCCCCTATGGCTACACCTTC. Residues: CASSRDIPYGYTF.